This T cell receptor (beta chain) emerged from a study of regulatory T cells in long-lasting Graves disease. At the level of the study: The study counted Graves' disease as persistent given over 5 years of antithyroid drugs and positive TSH receptor antibodies.

The study, taken as a whole, reports: There were preferences for TRBV28, TRBJ1-2 and TRBJ2-5 in persistent disease. Newly diagnosed patients shared about a thousand public clonotypes; persistent patients shared approximately 2,900.

Time point here: persistent/refractory GD, antithyroid drugs over 5 years with positive TRAb. Preparation of the TCR library used RNA extracted from PBMCs. To make TCR beta libraries, researchers used iRepertoire HTBI primers and Arm-PCR of CDR3 regions. Using its own MiXCR run on the multiplex PCR reads, TCRdb lists one record per CDR3 protein. The sample carries roughly 700,000 distinct CDR3 sequences, roughly 30% recorded once. This clonotype has a count of ten or more. What it binds is not known. The V end lost 6 bases, the J end lost 4 bases, and 15 bases lay between the germline ends. Germline V gene sequence: CDR1 ENHRY, CDR2 SYGVKD. CDR3 length equals 14 residues.

This chain uses TRBV10-3 with TRBJ1-2; TRBD1 might be the D (6 bases). The TCR sequence derives from a female donor with Graves disease. The sample was peripheral blood mononuclear cells (PBMCs), taken when the disease was refractory, from a patient treated with antithyroid drugs. This chain's CDR3 is CAIRPTGTLYGYTF. The CDR3 DNA follows: TGTGCCATCAGACCCACAGGGACCCTCTATGGCTACACCTTC.